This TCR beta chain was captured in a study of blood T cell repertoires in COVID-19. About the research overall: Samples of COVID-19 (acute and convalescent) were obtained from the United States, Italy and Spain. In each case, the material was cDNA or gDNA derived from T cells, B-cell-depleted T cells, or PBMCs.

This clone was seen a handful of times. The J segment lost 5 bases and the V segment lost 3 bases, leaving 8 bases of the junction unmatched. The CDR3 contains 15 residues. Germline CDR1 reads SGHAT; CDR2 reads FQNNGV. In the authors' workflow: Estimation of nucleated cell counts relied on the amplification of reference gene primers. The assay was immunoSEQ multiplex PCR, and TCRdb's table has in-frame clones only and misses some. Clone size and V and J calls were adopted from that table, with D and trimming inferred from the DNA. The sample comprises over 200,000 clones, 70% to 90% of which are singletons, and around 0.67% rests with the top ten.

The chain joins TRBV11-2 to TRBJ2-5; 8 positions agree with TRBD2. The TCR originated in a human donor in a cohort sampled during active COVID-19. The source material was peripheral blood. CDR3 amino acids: CASSFISGGGETQYF. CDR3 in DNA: TGTGCCAGCAGCTTTATCTCGGGGGGGGGCGAGACCCAGTACTTC.